Each of the 26 T cell receptor beta chains below was sequenced from the same sample in a study of beta chain features in type 1 diabetes. TCRB transcripts that were expressed got sequenced, as all of the isolated RNA had been reverse transcribed. TCRdb's table, derived via immunoSEQ multiplex PCR, lists solely in-frame clones and lacks some. The top ten hold 0.019% of the sample, which has roughly 400,000 clones, over 12% seen once. The sequenced sample consisted of naive CD4+ T cells from blood. Receptors originate from a woman aged 18-29 years in good health.

The V and J genes are TRBV30 and TRBJ1-1, with 7 nucleotides matching TRBD1. V lost 2 bases and J lost 1; bases outside the gene matches: 4. CDR1 GTSNPN and CDR2 SVGIG come from the germline V gene (reference sequence). This CDR3 has 14 amino acids. CDR3 amino acids: CAWSTGETNTEAFF. DNA of the CDR3: TGTGCCTGGAGTACAGGGGAAACGAACACTGAAGCTTTCTTT.

This clone has just one count. This chain uses TRBV29-1 with TRBJ1-1; D is ambiguous. Germline CDR1 SQVTM, CDR2 ANQGSEA. CDR3 size: 13 residues. The V and J ends lost 4 bases and 0 bases respectively, with 9 bases between them. This chain's CDR3 is CSVARLMNTEAFF. CDR3 bases: TGCAGCGTTGCCCGTCTTATGAACACTGAAGCTTTCTTT.

The sample holds a few counts of this clone. This chain links TRBV4-3 with TRBJ2-6, with D maybe TRBD1 (6 bases). The CDR3 is 16 amino acids. V was shortened by 1 base and J by 1 base, with 8 bases between the two germline ends. Germline V gene sequence: CDR1 LGHNA, CDR2 YSLEER. CDR3 amino acids: CASSQGRGSGANVLTF. CDR3 in DNA: TGCGCCAGCAGCCAAGGCAGGGGTTCTGGGGCCAACGTCCTGACTTTC.

V is TRBV30 and J is TRBJ1-5; D not resolved. Between the trimmed V and J ends, which lost 2 bases and 4 bases, there was a span of 9 bases. The CDR3 spans 13 residues. Per the germline V gene, CDR1 is GTSNPN and CDR2 is SVGIG (reference sequence). This CDR3 reads CAWSKELNQPQHF. The CDR3 DNA reads as TGTGCCTGGAGTAAGGAGTTGAATCAGCCCCAGCATTTT.

This clone came up a few times. The chain recombines TRBV7-2 with TRBJ2-1; possibly TRBD2 for D (5 bases). The V gene's germline CDR1 is SGHTA and CDR2 FQGNSA. V lost 0 bases and J 7 bases, leaving 10 bases between the germline ends. This CDR3 spans 14 amino acids. The CDR3 protein is CASSLAGVGNEQFF. The CDR3 DNA sequence: TGTGCCAGCAGCTTAGCGGGAGTCGGAAATGAGCAGTTCTTC.

V and J are TRBV6-1 and TRBJ2-7; D possibly corresponds to TRBD1 (7 bases). The CDR3 totals 13 residues. The ends were cut back, 6 bases at V and 1 base at J, with 10 bases in the middle. Germline CDR1 MNHNS, CDR2 SASEGT. CDR3 loop: CASSAGQSYEQYF. CDR3 nucleotide sequence: TGTGCCAGCAGCGCGGGACAGTCCTACGAGCAGTACTTC.

This CDR3 reads CASSRSTSGRAGTGELFF. The CDR3 nucleotides are TGCGCCAGCAGCCGATCCACTAGCGGGAGGGCAGGAACCGGGGAGCTGTTTTTT. The chain uses TRBV4-1 and TRBJ2-2, with 13 bases fitting TRBD2. Germline V gene sequence: CDR1 MGHRA, CDR2 YSYEKL. The CDR3 is made up of 18 amino acids. V lost 4 bases to trimming and J lost 5 bases; unmatched junction nucleotides: 10.

This chain connects TRBV21-1 to TRBJ2-7; the D segment call TRBD2 is taken from the table without a DNA check. TRBV21-1 is a known pseudogene. The CDR3 consists of 15 residues. The CDR3: CASSKGRICSYEQYF. CDR3 nucleotides: TGTGCCAGCAGCAAAGGGAGAATATGTTCCTACGAGCAGTACTTC.

The table lists this clone with a few counts. Other nucleotide sequences from this sample produce the same CDR3. The CDR3: CSVGGSSYNEQFF. DNA for the CDR3: TGCAGCGTTGGCGGGAGCTCCTACAATGAGCAGTTCTTC. The chain combines TRBV29-1 with TRBJ2-1; 7 bases line up with TRBD2. In germline, CDR1 is SQVTM, CDR2 ANQGSEA. The CDR3 spans 13 residues. J was trimmed by 0 bases and V by 4 bases; bases with no gene match: 0.

This chain links TRBV28 with TRBJ1-1, with unresolved D. The germline V and J ends were trimmed by 7 bases and 0 bases, with 9 bases remaining between them. Germline V gene data show CDR1 as MDHEN and CDR2 as SYDVKM. This CDR3 contains 13 residues. CDR3 protein: CASTPPVNTEAFF. The CDR3 DNA reads TGTGCCAGCACCCCCCCAGTGAACACTGAAGCTTTCTTT.

CDR3 in amino acids: CSASTPGLNQPQHF. Here the CDR3 DNA reads TGCAGCGCTTCAACCCCTGGGCTCAATCAGCCCCAGCATTTT. The rearrangement links TRBV29-1 to TRBJ1-5; D remains ambiguous. Trimming removed 7 bases at V and 3 bases at J, with 16 bases between. Germline V gene sequence: CDR1 SQVTM, CDR2 ANQGSEA. This CDR3 is 14 amino acids long.

The chain recombines TRBV6-5 with TRBJ2-2; 8 positions match TRBD2. The CDR3 contains 15 residues. Germline CDR1 and CDR2: MNHEY and SVGAGI. V trimming: 7 bases; J trimming: 4 bases; junction bases outside the gene matches: 8. DNA of the CDR3: TGTGCCAGCACCCTCGCGGGAGGAGCCACCGGGGAGCTGTTTTTT. It is translated as CASTLAGGATGELFF.

This chain uses TRBV5-6 with TRBJ2-5; 7 nucleotides match TRBD2. The CDR3 is 14 residues long. Germline assignment: CDR1 SGHDT and CDR2 YYEEEE. V shed 1 base and J 1 base; nucleotides not matched to a gene: 1. The CDR3 here is CASSLPSGQETQYF. In nucleotides, the CDR3 is TGTGCCAGCAGCTTGCCTAGCGGCCAAGAGACCCAGTACTTC.

The CDR3 sequence: CAWIPTDNEQFF. The CDR3 region has the DNA TGTGCCTGGATCCCGACAGACAATGAGCAGTTCTTC. The rearrangement links TRBV30 to TRBJ2-1; D is possibly TRBD1 (5 bases). The V gene's germline CDR1 is GTSNPN and CDR2 SVGIG (reference sequence). The CDR3 is 12 residues long. V lost 4 bases to trimming and J lost 5 bases, with 9 bases between them. Using reference TRBV30 and TRBJ2-1 for the parts outside the CDR3, the full variable domain is SQTIHQWPATLVQPVGSPLSLECTVEGTSNPNLYWYRQAAGRGLQLLFYSVGIGQISSEVPQNLSASRPQDRQFILSSKKLLLSDSGFYLCAWIPTDNEQFFGPGTRLTVL.

The gene calls are TRBV11-3 and TRBJ2-1, with 9 bases fitting TRBD2. V trimming: 5 bases; J trimming: 8 bases; junction bases outside the gene matches: 7. The germline CDR1 and CDR2 sequences are SGHNT and YENEEA. CDR3 length: 14 residues. CDR3 sequence (DNA): TGTGCCAGCAGCGCAGGGACTAGCATACATGAGCAGTTCTTC. The encoded protein is CASSAGTSIHEQFF.

This rearrangement joins TRBV2 to TRBJ1-2; D is ambiguous. CDR3 length equals 14 residues. Germline CDR1 and CDR2: SNHLY and FYNNEI. Trimming shortened V by 7 bases and J by 7 bases, and 19 bases separated the two germline ends. The CDR3, as DNA: TGTGCCAGCATGCTCGAACAGTCCTCTGGTGGCTACACCTTC. Protein: CASMLEQSSGGYTF.

The chain has TRBV7-8 and TRBJ2-7; 7 bases map to TRBD1. The CDR3 totals 14 residues. Germline CDR1 reads SGHVS; CDR2 reads FQNEAQ. J was trimmed by 0 bases and V by 7 bases; bases with no gene match: 6. The CDR3 bases are TGTGCCAGCACTCCGGACAGGTCCTCCTACGAGCAGTACTTC. Translation: CASTPDRSSYEQYF.

This sequence joins TRBV5-1 and TRBJ2-3; TRBD1 aligns across 7 bases. CDR3 length equals 17 residues. The ends lost 4 bases at V and 0 bases at J; junction bases unmatched: 11. Germline lookup yields CDR1 SGHRS and CDR2 YFSETQ. CDR3 sequence (DNA): TGCGCCAGCAGCCCTACCCCGGGACAGATGAGCACAGATACGCAGTATTTT. Protein product: CASSPTPGQMSTDTQYF.

This rearrangement joins TRBV5-4 to TRBJ2-5; D is possibly TRBD2 (5 bases). CDR1 is SGHNT, CDR2 YYREEE, per germline (reference sequence). The CDR3 is 14 amino acids. V shed 0 bases and J shed 11 bases, with 17 bases lying between them. In DNA, the CDR3 is TGTGCCAGCAGCTTGGCCGGGGTGAGATTGGAGCAGTACTTC. It specifies CASSLAGVRLEQYF.

A few counts support this clone. The rearrangement uses TRBV10-3 and TRBJ1-1; TRBD1 matches 8 bases. This CDR3 has 13 residues. With V trimmed by 6 bases and J by 5 bases, 5 bases remained unmatched. Germline values: CDR1 ENHRY, CDR2 SYGVKD. The CDR3 loop reads CAIRADRATEAFF. CDR3 bases: TGTGCCATCAGGGCGGACAGGGCTACTGAAGCTTTCTTT.

This chain uses TRBV28 with TRBJ2-2, with TRBD2 identical over 7 bases. V was clipped by 6 bases and J by 3 bases; unmatched bases: 10. Germline-derived CDR1 and CDR2 are MDHEN and SYDVKM. The CDR3 sequence is 16 residues long. Written as DNA, the CDR3 is TGTGCCAGCAGAGCTCCGGGACTACCGTACACCGGGGAGCTGTTTTTT. It is translated as CASRAPGLPYTGELFF.

The chain joins TRBV7-3 to TRBJ2-5; 11 bases match TRBD2. V lost 6 bases and J lost 1; bases outside the gene matches: 1. CDR1 is SGHTA and CDR2 is FQGTGA in the germline V gene. This CDR3 spans 14 amino acids. The CDR3 region has the DNA TGTGCCAGCAGGCTAGCGGGAGGCCAAGAGACCCAGTACTTC. Translation: CASRLAGGQETQYF.

This clone appeared a few times. The V gene is TRBV7-9, the J gene TRBJ1-2, with a weak D call TRBD1 (6 bases). The CDR3 totals 14 residues. CDR1 and CDR2 from the germline V gene are SEHNR and FQNEAQ (reference sequence). Trimming removed 7 bases at V and 4 bases at J, with 16 bases between. This CDR3 is CASTEDRPIYGYTF. The CDR3 bases are TGTGCCAGCACCGAAGACAGGCCCATCTATGGCTACACCTTC.

Only a few counts were recorded for this clone. This chain links TRBV11-2 with TRBJ1-1; D remains unclear. The V gene's germline CDR1 is SGHAT and CDR2 FQNNGV. The CDR3 consists of 14 residues. Trimming left V 4 bases short and J 0 bases short, with 9 bases between. The CDR3 sequence: CASSSQAMNTEAFF. The DNA of the CDR3 is TGTGCCAGCAGCTCTCAGGCGATGAACACTGAAGCTTTCTTT. Complete variable domain (other parts from reference TRBV11-2 and TRBJ1-1): EAGVAQSPRYKIIEKRQSVAFWCNPISGHATLYWYQQILGQGPKLLIQFQNNGVVDDSQLPKDRFSAERLKGVDSTLKIQPAKLEDSAVYLCASSSQAMNTEAFFGQGTRLTVV.

V gene TRBV27 combines with J gene TRBJ2-5; a weak D match, TRBD2 (5 bases). V was clipped by 4 bases and J by 5 bases, with 8 bases between them. The germline gives CDR1 MNHEY, CDR2 SMNVEV (reference sequence). This CDR3 is built from 12 residues. Written as DNA, the CDR3 is TGTGCCAGCAGTTCTAGCTTCGAGACCCAGTACTTC. Translation gives CASSSSFETQYF.

This chain connects TRBV7-9 to TRBJ1-4; tentative D call: TRBD1 (6 bases). Germline values: CDR1 SEHNR, CDR2 FQNEAQ (reference sequence). The CDR3 has 15 residues. Deletions cut 5 bases from V and 3 bases from J, with 13 bases between. CDR3 in DNA: TGTGCCAGCAGCGGAGGGGGGGCGGCTAATGAAAAACTGTTTTTT. Translating it yields CASSGGGAANEKLFF.